Following are 31 T cell receptor beta chains from one sample sequenced in a study of post-analysis software for immune sequencing data. Unique molecular identifiers had been added to the TCR beta cDNA libraries. TCRdb recomputed calls from the PCR reads with MiXCR, one row per CDR3 protein. The sample gives about 540,000 distinct CDR3 sequences, around 31% of which show up once; around 6% is in the top ten. Their antigens remain unidentified. Overall study results and limits: In patients, about 5 TRBV segments were more frequent than in controls, with TRBV5-6, TRBV5-1 and TRBV20-1 among them.

Sequences were obtained from blood. The receptors originated from a girl under 18 with multiple sclerosis.

This clonotype was picked up a small number of times. The chain joins TRBV11-2 to TRBJ1-2, with TRBD1 matching over 8 bases. Unmatched junction bases numbered 1, after V lost 3 bases and J lost 1 base. CDR1 SGHAT and CDR2 FQNNGV come from the germline V gene. CDR3 size: 14 residues. The CDR3 DNA reads TGTGCCAGCAGCTTGACAGGGGTTAACTATGGCTACACCTTC. Translation: CASSLTGVNYGYTF.

This clonotype was picked up one time. The chain uses TRBV10-3 and TRBJ2-4, with TRBD2 matching over 10 bases. Near its end, the DNA agrees better with TRBJ2-5, so the J call may be wrong. Per the germline V gene, CDR1 is ENHRY and CDR2 is SYGVKD. This CDR3 comprises 15 residues. The DNA for the CDR3 is TGTGCCATCAGTGATGAACTAGCGGGGCAAGAGACCCAGTACTTC. Its protein product is CAISDELAGQETQYF.

The CDR3 sequence: CSAWGLASQETQYF. CDR3 nucleotides: TGCAGTGCCTGGGGGTTGGCCTCCCAAGAGACCCAGTACTTC. The J gene is TRBJ2-5, the V gene TRBV20-1, with D perhaps given as TRBD1 or TRBD2 (5 bases each). V lost 6 bases and J lost 1, with 15 bases in between. Germline V gene data show CDR1 as DFQATT and CDR2 as SNEGSKA (reference sequence). The CDR3 runs 14 residues.

V usage is TRBV18 and J usage is TRBJ2-1; D gene unclear. The germline gives CDR1 KGHSH, CDR2 LQKENI. The V end was cut by 2 bases, the J end by 3 bases, with 11 bases between. This CDR3 has 15 residues. CDR3 coding DNA: TGTGCCAGCTCACCATTGGCAGGCAACTACAATGAGCAGTTCTTC. Its translation is CASSPLAGNYNEQFF.

This clonotype has just a few counts. The chain carries TRBV20-1 and TRBJ1-1; D may be TRBD1 (5 bases). V lost 4 bases and J 3 bases, leaving 12 bases between the germline ends. This CDR3 contains 13 residues. Germline CDR1 reads DFQATT; CDR2 reads SNEGSKA (reference sequence). This CDR3 is CSAIRGRDTEAFF. The CDR3, as DNA: TGCAGTGCTATCCGGGGGAGGGACACTGAAGCTTTCTTT.

This clonotype has a handful of counts. The J gene is TRBJ2-1, the V gene TRBV6-6; D gene uncertain. The length of the CDR3 is 14 residues. Germline V gene sequence: CDR1 MNHNY, CDR2 SVGAGI (reference sequence). V was shortened by 0 bases and J by 7 bases, with 10 bases between the two germline ends. This CDR3 is CASSYSQTPNEQFF. CDR3 nucleotides: TGTGCCAGCAGTTACTCCCAGACCCCTAATGAGCAGTTCTTC.

The chain joins TRBV29-1 to TRBJ1-4, with 10 positions matching TRBD1. The CDR3 consists of 12 residues. V gave up 6 bases and J gave up 7 bases; unmatched junction bases: 2. CDR1 SQVTM and CDR2 ANQGSEA come from the germline V gene. The CDR3 loop reads CSVRDRGEKLFF. The DNA for the CDR3 is TGCAGCGTCCGGGACAGGGGTGAAAAACTGTTTTTT.

J is TRBJ2-5 and V is TRBV7-9; no clear D gene. Looked up from germline, CDR1 is SEHNR and CDR2 is FQNEAQ (reference sequence). Trimming shortened V by 5 bases and J by 7 bases, and 20 bases separated the two germline ends. The CDR3 is 15 amino acids. The CDR3 reads CASSPPTRLGWTQYF. The DNA of the CDR3 is TGTGCCAGCAGCCCACCAACCCGGTTAGGTTGGACCCAGTACTTC. The variable domain in full, with the rest retrieved from reference TRBV7-9 and TRBJ2-5, is DTGVSQNPRHKITKRGQNVTFRCDPISEHNRLYWYRQTLGQGPEFLTYFQNEAQLEKSRLLSDRFSAERPKGSFSTLEIQRTEQGDSAMYLCASSPPTRLGWTQYFGPGTRLLVL.

This clonotype showed up just a few times. This chain uses TRBV7-6 with TRBJ2-1, with a possible D match to TRBD1 (6 bases). Germline V gives CDR1 SGHVS, CDR2 FNYEAQ. This CDR3 comprises 12 residues. Trimming took 3 bases from V and 11 from J, leaving 11 bases between them. The DNA of the CDR3 is TGTGCCAGCAGCTTCGACCGGGACAAGCAGTTCTTC. Amino acid sequence: CASSFDRDKQFF.

The chain employs TRBV7-3 and TRBJ2-1; D gene unclear. The length of the CDR3 is 15 residues. The germline gives CDR1 SGHTA, CDR2 FQGTGA. The V gene lost 4 bases and the J gene lost 4 bases, with 14 bases spanning the gap. CDR3 residues: CASSSDPSGYNEQFF. In DNA form, the CDR3 reads TGTGCCAGCAGCTCGGACCCGAGTGGTTACAATGAGCAGTTCTTC.

As regards this clonotype: The junction shows a germline mismatch at one end, possibly a read error. This chain links TRBV20-1 with TRBJ2-3, with D perhaps matching TRBD1 (6 bases). Germline V lookup: CDR1 DFQATT, CDR2 SNEGSKA (reference sequence). The CDR3 has 14 amino acids. The CDR3 spells CSAPLPQGTGTQYF. CDR3 nucleotide sequence: TGCAGTGCTCCACTTCCACAGGGCACAGGTACGCAGTATTTT.

The V call is TRBV11-2, the J call TRBJ2-5; 8 bases agree with TRBD1. V lost 5 bases and J lost 6; bases outside the gene matches: 5. Germline V gene lookup returns CDR1 SGHAT and CDR2 FQNNGV. The CDR3 sequence is 13 residues long. CDR3 in amino acids: CASSKDRVKTQYF. The CDR3 DNA sequence: TGTGCCAGCAGCAAGGACAGGGTCAAGACCCAGTACTTC.

This clonotype came up a few times. This chain links TRBV7-2 with TRBJ1-5, with D hard to call. V lost 1 base, J lost 4 bases, and 5 bases lay in between. Germline V gene lookup returns CDR1 SGHTA and CDR2 FQGNSA. This CDR3 contains 13 residues. DNA for the CDR3: TGTGCCAGCAGCTTAGAACAGAATCAGCCCCAGCATTTT. Its protein product is CASSLEQNQPQHF.

This clonotype turned up a few times. V is TRBV5-1 and J is TRBJ1-2; 7 bases line up with TRBD1. CDR1 is SGHRS and CDR2 is YFSETQ in the germline V gene. J lost 5 bases, V lost 4 bases, and 8 bases had no gene match. The CDR3 spans 14 residues. The CDR3 coding sequence is TGCGCCAGCAGCAACGACAGGGTCGGTTATGGCTACACCTTC. Translated, it gives CASSNDRVGYGYTF.

The chain links TRBV20-1 to TRBJ1-1; no clear D. The CDR3 is made up of 10 amino acids. Germline assignment: CDR1 DFQATT and CDR2 SNEGSKA (reference sequence). Trimming shortened V by 3 bases and J by 7 bases, and 6 bases separated the two germline ends. CDR3 sequence: CSASWREAFF. Here the CDR3 DNA reads TGCAGTGCTAGTTGGCGTGAAGCTTTCTTT.

Many counts were recorded for this clonotype. V and J are TRBV12-3 or TRBV12-4 and TRBJ2-1; D may be TRBD2 (6 bases). The CDR3 spans 15 residues. V was trimmed by 6 bases and J by 5 bases, leaving 17 bases between them. CDR3 nucleotide sequence: TGTGCCAGCAGCTCGGGACTGGCGGGGAACAATGAGCAGTTCTTC. It yields the protein CASSSGLAGNNEQFF.

The chain combines TRBV15 with TRBJ1-5, with 8 bases aligning to TRBD1. Per the germline V gene, CDR1 is LNHNV and CDR2 is YYDKDF (reference sequence). V was pared by 1 base and J by 5 bases, with 4 bases of the junction left unmatched. This CDR3 is built from 15 residues. The CDR3 here is CATSRVQGVHQPQHF. In DNA, the CDR3 is TGTGCCACCAGCAGAGTACAGGGGGTCCATCAGCCCCAGCATTTT.

This clonotype occurred a few times. The chain is built from TRBV28 and TRBJ2-4; TRBD2 matches 12 bases. From germline, CDR1 is MDHEN and CDR2 SYDVKM. The trim removed 3 bases at V and 2 bases at J, leaving 5 bases unmatched. The CDR3 is made up of 17 amino acids. DNA for the CDR3: TGTGCCAGCAGTTTCCTTGGACTAGCGGGGACCAAAAACATTCAGTACTTC. Translated, it gives CASSFLGLAGTKNIQYF.

Concerning this clonotype itself: This sequence may be a read error, since a much larger clone differs from it by one base. CDR3 nucleotide sequence: TGCAGTGCTGGGACAGGGGTCTCACCCCCCCACTTT. Protein sequence: CSAGTGVSPPHF. The rearrangement links TRBV20-1 to TRBJ1-6; 10 bases are shared with TRBD1. This CDR3 contains 12 residues. Germline CDR1 DFQATT, CDR2 SNEGSKA (reference sequence).

This chain links TRBV15 with TRBJ2-1, with TRBD2 identical over 7 bases. The CDR3 extends over 15 amino acids. Germline V CDR1 and CDR2: LNHNV, YYDKDF (reference sequence). J gave up 4 bases and V 3 bases, and 6 bases lay outside the gene matches. In nucleotides, the CDR3 is TGTGCCACCAGCAGGAGAGCGGGGCCGTACAATGAGCAGTTCTTC. Its translation: CATSRRAGPYNEQFF.

The chain employs TRBV20-1 and TRBJ2-3, with a weak D call TRBD2 (6 bases). Trimming took 6 bases from V and 2 from J, leaving 12 bases between them. The CDR3 is made up of 13 amino acids. Germline V gene sequence: CDR1 DFQATT, CDR2 SNEGSKA (reference sequence). The CDR3 DNA sequence: TGCAGTGCCAACCGGGACTCCACAGATACGCAGTATTTT. The encoded protein is CSANRDSTDTQYF.

This clonotype was detected a few times. This sequence joins TRBV5-1 and TRBJ2-7; TRBD1 aligns across 7 bases. Germline loops: CDR1 SGHRS, CDR2 YFSETQ. CDR3 length equals 14 residues. V lost 4 bases to trimming and J lost 0 bases; unmatched junction nucleotides: 4. CDR3 residues: CASSIRDSSYEQYF. DNA of the CDR3: TGCGCCAGCAGCATCCGGGACAGCTCCTACGAGCAGTACTTC.

The rearrangement uses TRBV5-1 and TRBJ2-7; D gene ambiguous. This CDR3 region has 12 residues. V dropped 0 bases and J dropped 4 bases, with 5 bases sitting between them. The germline V gene has CDR1 SGHRS and CDR2 YFSETQ. The CDR3 coding sequence is TGCGCCAGCAGCTTGGAACAGTACGAGCAGTACTTC. It is translated as CASSLEQYEQYF.

Only a few counts were recorded for this clonotype. The junction does not match germline at one end; this may be a read error. The chain employs TRBV29-1 and TRBJ2-3; maybe TRBD2 (5 bases). The CDR3 runs 16 residues. Germline assignment: CDR1 SQVTM and CDR2 ANQGSEA. The CDR3 DNA reads as TGCAGCGTGGAAGGGTGGGCCCTACTAGGCACAGATACGCAGTATTTT. The encoded protein is CSVEGWALLGTDTQYF.

The chain links TRBV12-3 or TRBV12-4 to TRBJ2-1, with D maybe TRBD2 (5 bases). The V gene lost 5 bases and the J gene lost 9 bases, with 14 bases spanning the gap. The CDR3 loop spans 13 amino acids. The CDR3 coding sequence is TGTGCCAGCAGTCCCGCTTGGGCGGGTGAGCAGTTCTTC. As protein: CASSPAWAGEQFF.

This clonotype appeared a few times. The chain carries TRBV6-5 and TRBJ1-1; TRBD1 matches at 9 bases. After removal of 0 bases from V and 1 base from J, the junction contained 12 bases not matched to a gene. CDR1 is MNHEY, CDR2 SVGAGI, per germline. There are 19 residues in the CDR3. Here the CDR3 DNA reads TGTGCCAGCAGTTACTCGGGCACCGGGACAGGGACACAGAACACTGAAGCTTTCTTT. This codes for CASSYSGTGTGTQNTEAFF.

This clonotype came up a few times. The chain uses TRBV13 and TRBJ1-4, with D uncertain. The CDR3 is 15 amino acids. The V gene's germline CDR1 is PRHDT and CDR2 FYEKMQ (reference sequence). V dropped 5 bases and J dropped 0 bases, with 10 bases sitting between them. CDR3 region: CASSTWATTNEKLFF. In DNA form, the CDR3 reads TGTGCCAGCAGCACCTGGGCCACAACTAATGAAAAACTGTTTTTT.

V and J are TRBV11-2 and TRBJ2-1; possible D gene TRBD2, 6 bases. Germline CDR1 reads SGHAT; CDR2 reads FQNNGV. V lost 7 bases and J lost 2, with 15 bases in between. This CDR3 is 15 amino acids long. Here the CDR3 DNA reads TGTGCCAGCACCCCTCGGGGGAGCCCCTACAATGAGCAGTTCTTC. Its protein is CASTPRGSPYNEQFF.

Many counts were recorded for this clonotype. The chain joins TRBV29-1 to TRBJ2-5, with D perhaps being TRBD1 or TRBD2 (5 bases each). This CDR3 is built from 14 residues. Germline-derived CDR1 and CDR2 are SQVTM and ANQGSEA. The V end was cut by 5 bases, the J end by 1 base, with 14 bases between. The CDR3, as DNA: TGCAGCGTTAGAGGGCAGGGTTCCCAAGAGACCCAGTACTTC. Its protein product is CSVRGQGSQETQYF. Variable domain in full (rest from reference TRBV29-1 and TRBJ2-5): SAVISQKPSRDICQRGTSLTIQCQVDSQVTMMFWYRQQPGQSLTLIATANQGSEATYESGFVIDKFPISRPNLTFSTLTVSNMSPEDSSIYLCSVRGQGSQETQYFGPGTRLLVL.

The rearrangement links TRBV29-1 to TRBJ1-1; D is unresolved. The CDR3 length is 10 residues. Germline V lookup: CDR1 SQVTM, CDR2 ANQGSEA. The V end lost 4 bases, the J end lost 5 bases, and 5 bases lay between the germline ends. CDR3 DNA sequence: TGCAGCGTTGTTAGTACTGAAGCTTTCTTT. Amino acids: CSVVSTEAFF.

Points on this clonotype: A read error may produce the germline difference seen at one junction end. The gene calls are TRBV7-9 and TRBJ2-6, with D unclear. In germline, CDR1 is SEHNR, CDR2 FQNEAQ (reference sequence). The CDR3 is 15 amino acids. The CDR3 reads CTSSRALSGANVLTF. The CDR3 DNA sequence: TGTACCAGCAGCCGGGCTCTGTCTGGGGCCAACGTCCTGACTTTC.